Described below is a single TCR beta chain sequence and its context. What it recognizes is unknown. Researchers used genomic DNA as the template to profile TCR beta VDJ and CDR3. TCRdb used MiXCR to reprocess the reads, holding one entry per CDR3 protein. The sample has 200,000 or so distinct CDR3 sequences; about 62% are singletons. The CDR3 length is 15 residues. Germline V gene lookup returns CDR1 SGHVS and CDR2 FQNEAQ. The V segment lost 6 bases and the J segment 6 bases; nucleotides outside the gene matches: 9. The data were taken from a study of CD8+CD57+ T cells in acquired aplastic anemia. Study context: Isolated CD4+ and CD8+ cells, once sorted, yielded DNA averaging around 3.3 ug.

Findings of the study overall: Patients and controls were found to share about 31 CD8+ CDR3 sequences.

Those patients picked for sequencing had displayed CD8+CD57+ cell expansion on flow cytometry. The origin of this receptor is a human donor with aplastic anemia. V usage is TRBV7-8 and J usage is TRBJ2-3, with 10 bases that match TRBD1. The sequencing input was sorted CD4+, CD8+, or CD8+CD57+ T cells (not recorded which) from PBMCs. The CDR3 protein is CASRIDRGRGDTQYF. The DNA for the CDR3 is TGTGCCAGCAGGATCGACAGGGGGCGCGGTGATACGCAGTATTTT.